The 2 T cell receptor beta chains listed next were all sequenced from one sample in a study of beta chain features in type 1 diabetes. Points from the study as a whole: Moderate yet significant TCRB CDR3 shortening was seen in Type 1 diabetes patients in all four CD4+ subsets.

These receptors have no identified antigens. Expressed TCRB transcripts got sequenced, as all isolated RNA was reverse transcribed. Clones were read by immunoSEQ multiplex PCR, and TCRdb kept only the in-frame ones, dropping some. The data show about 700,000 clones, with about an eighth seen just once and 0.022% held by the top ten. Sequenced material: naive CD4+ T cells from blood. The receptors stem from a man between 18 and 29 years old with type 1 diabetes.

The gene calls are TRBV30 and TRBJ1-2, with D hard to call. Germline-derived CDR1 and CDR2 are GTSNPN and SVGIG (reference sequence). The CDR3 has 11 amino acids. Deletions cut 1 base from V and 7 bases from J, with 7 bases between. CDR3 loop: CAWSGGPGYTF. CDR3 sequence (DNA): TGTGCCTGGAGTGGGGGTCCTGGCTACACCTTC.

The chain uses TRBV27 and TRBJ1-1, with D possibly being TRBD1 (6 bases). V lost 2 bases and J 10 bases, leaving 11 bases between the germline ends. Germline CDR1 is MNHEY and CDR2 is SMNVEV (reference sequence). CDR3 length: 12 amino acids. The CDR3 bases are TGTGCCAGCAGTTTAGTTGGACAGACAGCTTTCTTT. Translated: CASSLVGQTAFF.